Listed below are T cell receptor beta chains from one sample, sequenced in a study of blood T cell repertoires in COVID-19. Sequencing was performed with immunoSEQ multiplex PCR; in TCRdb, only in-frame clones are kept and a portion is missing. The table includes some 73,000 clones, approximately 86% detected once. The sample consisted of peripheral blood. These receptors were taken from an elderly man with COVID-19, enrolled during active disease. The CDR3 runs from the conserved cysteine through the conserved F or W. Fields, in order: J gene, V gene, clone size, D gene, CDR3 DNA, CDR3 protein. A D gene is named only where the DNA matches it firmly. Clone size is given for some rows only: seen once, a few or many times, or a class if the clone is expanded.

TRBJ2-3,TRBV29-1,NA,TRBD1,TGCAGCGGATCAACAGGGGCGTCAGATACGCAGTATTTT,CSGSTGASDTQYF
TRBJ1-5,TRBV19,NA,NA,TGTGCCAGTAGTATTCCTACAGGGTTTGGGGATCAGCCCCAGCATTTT,CASSIPTGFGDQPQHF
TRBJ1-5,TRBV7-8,NA,TRBD1,TGTGCCAGCAGCCCCGGGACAGGCAGCAATCAGCCCCAGCATTTT,CASSPGTGSNQPQHF
TRBJ1-6,TRBV2,NA,TRBD1,TGTGCCAGCTTCCCTGGGACAGCGGGTTCACCCCTCCACTTT,CASFPGTAGSPLHF
TRBJ2-1,TRBV7-7,NA,NA,TGTGCCAGCAGCCCGGTGGGGGCAAATGAGCAGTTCTTC,CASSPVGANEQFF
TRBJ1-2,TRBV5-3,NA,TRBD1,TGTGCCAGAAGCTTGTCGAGGGGGCACCCTCGGTACTACTATGGCTACACCTTC,CARSLSRGHPRYYYGYTF
TRBJ2-7,TRBV19,NA,TRBD2,TGTGCCAGTAGTATGGCAGGGAGGGGATACGAGCAGTACTTC,CASSMAGRGYEQYF
TRBJ2-1,TRBV7-2,NA,TRBD1,TGTGCCAGCGAAGAGACCGCAGGGGGCAGGGTGAATGAGCAGTTCTTC,CASEETAGGRVNEQFF
TRBJ2-1,TRBV18,NA,TRBD2,TGTGCCAGCTCCCTCCGGGGGGGCCAAGGTGGGTTGAATGAGCAGTTCTTC,CASSLRGGQGGLNEQFF
TRBJ1-2,TRBV5-4,once,TRBD1,TGTGCCAGCAGCTTGTTGACAGGGCTCTATGGCTACACCTTC,CASSLLTGLYGYTF
TRBJ1-1,TRBV18,NA,NA,TGTGCCAGCTCACTTGACAGGAACACTGAAGCTTTCTTT,CASSLDRNTEAFF
TRBJ1-3,TRBV6-6,NA,TRBD1,TGTGCCAGCAGTCAATTTGGGACAGGGGGCCCTGGAAACACCATATATTTT,CASSQFGTGGPGNTIYF
TRBJ2-7,TRBV29-1,NA,NA,TGCAGCGTTGGCGAGATCTACGAGCAGTACTTC,CSVGEIYEQYF
TRBJ1-5,TRBV18,NA,TRBD1,TGTGCCAGCTCACCGGGGACAGGGGGCCTAGGGTCCCAGCCCCAGCATTTT,CASSPGTGGLGSQPQHF